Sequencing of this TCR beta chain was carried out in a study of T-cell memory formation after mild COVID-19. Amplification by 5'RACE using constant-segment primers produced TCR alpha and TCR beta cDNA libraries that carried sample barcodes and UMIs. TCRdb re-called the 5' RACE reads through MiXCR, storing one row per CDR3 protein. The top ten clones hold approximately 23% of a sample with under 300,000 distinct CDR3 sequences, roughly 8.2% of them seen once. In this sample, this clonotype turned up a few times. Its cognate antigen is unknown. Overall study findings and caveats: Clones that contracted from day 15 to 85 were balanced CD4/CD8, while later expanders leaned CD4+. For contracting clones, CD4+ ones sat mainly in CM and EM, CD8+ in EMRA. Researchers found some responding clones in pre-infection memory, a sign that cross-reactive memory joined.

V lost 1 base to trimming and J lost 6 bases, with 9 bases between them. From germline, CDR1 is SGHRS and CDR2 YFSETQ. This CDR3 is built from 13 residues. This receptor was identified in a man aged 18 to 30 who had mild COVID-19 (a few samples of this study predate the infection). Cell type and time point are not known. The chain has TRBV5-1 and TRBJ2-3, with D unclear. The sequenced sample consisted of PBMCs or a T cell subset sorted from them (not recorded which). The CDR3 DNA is TGCGCCAGCAGCTTGACTGATTTGGATACGCAGTATTTT. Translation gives CASSLTDLDTQYF.